This T cell receptor (beta chain) stems from a study of Graves' ophthalmopathy and Graves' hyperthyroidism. At the level of the study: Calling hyperthyroidism stable required that no ophthalmopathy show up within 18 months of follow-up.

CDR3 regions of TCR beta were amplified from RNA transcripts. Second-round multiplex PCR came after a first-round RT-PCR that employed HTBI primers. Via MiXCR, TCRdb re-called the multiplex PCR reads, giving one row per CDR3 protein. This table holds some 1.1 million distinct CDR3 sequences, less than 45% found once. The source is an adult man with Graves' hyperthyroidism. The sequenced sample consisted of peripheral blood or thyroid tissue (not recorded which).

The DNA of the CDR3 is TGTGCCAGGGTCCTGCCCAGGAGCTTAGAGGGTGGGAGCCATCAGCCCCAGCATTTT. This encodes CARVLPRSLEGGSHQPQHF. J is TRBJ1-5 and V is TRBV2; D call uncertain. Trimming pared 9 bases from V and 5 bases from J, leaving 32 bases between. Germline V gives CDR1 SNHLY, CDR2 FYNNEI. The CDR3 totals 19 residues.